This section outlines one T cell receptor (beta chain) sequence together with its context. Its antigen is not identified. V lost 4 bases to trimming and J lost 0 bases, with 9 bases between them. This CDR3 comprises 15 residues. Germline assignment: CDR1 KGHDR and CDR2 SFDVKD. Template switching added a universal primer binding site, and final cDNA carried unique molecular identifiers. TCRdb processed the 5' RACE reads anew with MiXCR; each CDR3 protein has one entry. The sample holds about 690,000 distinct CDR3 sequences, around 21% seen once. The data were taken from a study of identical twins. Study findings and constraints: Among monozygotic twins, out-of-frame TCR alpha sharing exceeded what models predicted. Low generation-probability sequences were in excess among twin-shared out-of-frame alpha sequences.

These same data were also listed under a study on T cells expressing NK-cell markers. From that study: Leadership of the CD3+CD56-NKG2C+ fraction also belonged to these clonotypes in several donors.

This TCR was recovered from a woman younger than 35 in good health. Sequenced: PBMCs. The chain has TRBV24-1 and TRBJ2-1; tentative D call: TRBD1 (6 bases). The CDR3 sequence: CATSEGTSSYNEQFF. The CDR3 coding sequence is TGTGCCACCAGTGAAGGGACAAGCTCCTACAATGAGCAGTTCTTC.